The 2 T cell receptor beta chains given below trace back to one sample, sequenced in a study of T cell repertoires in cytomegalovirus infection. In TCRdb, the reads were re-called with MiXCR into one record per CDR3 protein. This table holds about 740,000 distinct CDR3 sequences, about a third found once. The sequenced sample consisted of PBMCs. The source is a human donor in good health (CMV status not recorded). Some clones in this sample may be carry-over from other donors' samples.

This chain connects TRBV5-1 to TRBJ2-7; the D gene is possibly TRBD2 (6 bases). CDR1 and CDR2 (germline): SGHRS, YFSETQ. V was cut by 0 bases and J by 0 bases, with 13 bases left in between. CDR3 length equals 16 residues. The CDR3 region is CASSLVPGEVSYEQYF. The CDR3 nucleotides read TGCGCCAGCAGCTTGGTTCCGGGAGAGGTCTCCTACGAGCAGTACTTC.

A few counts support this clonotype. This sequence joins TRBV7-2 and TRBJ2-3; 10 nucleotides agree with TRBD2. With V trimmed by 0 bases and J by 10 bases, 16 bases remained unmatched. The CDR3 loop spans 18 amino acids. Per germline, CDR1 SGHTA and CDR2 FQGNSA. The CDR3 DNA reads TGTGCCAGCAGCTTAGCGCGGGGGCTAGCGGGAGCTAAGGGGGCGCAGTATTTT. This sequence encodes CASSLARGLAGAKGAQYF.